The 19 T cell receptor beta chains in this list originate from one sample, sequenced in a study of vaccination and CD4 T cells after COVID-19. The treatment is: roughly 10-day PBMC culture with coronavirus spike peptide pools or control peptides (ViraFEST assay). The antigens for these receptors are not known. Sequenced with the Oncomine TCR Beta short-read assay was DNA taken from cultured CD4+ T cells. One entry per CDR3 protein, called by TCRdb with MiXCR from the PCR reads. The sample records under 25,000 distinct CDR3 sequences, 58% being singletons. The source material was CD4+ T cells from blood, cultured in vitro. The receptor set was obtained from a human donor who had recovered from COVID-19.

The CDR3 DNA sequence: TGTGCCAGTAGTGTGCGGGTCTCCTACGAGCAGTACTTC. It codes for CASSVRVSYEQYF. V usage is TRBV19 and J usage is TRBJ2-7; a weak D match, TRBD2 (5 bases). Germline-derived CDR1 and CDR2 are LNHDA and SQIVND (reference sequence). This CDR3 has 13 amino acids. V shed 5 bases and J shed 0 bases, with 8 bases lying between them.

This clonotype showed up just once. The V gene is TRBV27, the J gene TRBJ1-4; D not resolved. The germline V gene has CDR1 MNHEY and CDR2 SMNVEV (reference sequence). Trimming stripped 4 bases from V and 4 bases from J, with 10 bases between. The CDR3 has 14 amino acids. CDR3 DNA sequence: TGTGCCAGCAGTTATGGTCGGGGTAATGAAAAACTGTTTTTT. Translation gives CASSYGRGNEKLFF.

The rearrangement links TRBV11-3 to TRBJ2-2; 8 bases are shared with TRBD1. Germline V lookup: CDR1 SGHNT, CDR2 YENEEA. CDR3 size: 17 residues. V gave up 3 bases and J gave up 3 bases; unmatched junction bases: 9. The CDR3 sequence: CASSFTTGTGDTGELFF. The CDR3 DNA reads as TGTGCCAGCAGCTTTACGACCGGGACAGGAGACACCGGGGAGCTGTTTTTT.

V and J are TRBV19 and TRBJ1-1; unclear D gene. Germline V CDR1 and CDR2: LNHDA, SQIVND (reference sequence). CDR3 size: 12 residues. Trimming took 5 bases from V and 1 from J, leaving 5 bases between them. CDR3 residues: CASSFQNTEAFF. CDR3 bases: TGTGCCAGTAGTTTCCAGAACACTGAAGCTTTCTTT.

The chain has TRBV6-1 and TRBJ2-7; 8 bases map to TRBD2. The germline CDR1 and CDR2 sequences are MNHNS and SASEGT. CDR3 length equals 14 residues. The trim removed 4 bases at V and 4 bases at J, leaving 6 bases unmatched. The CDR3 is CASSASGSKYEQYF. The CDR3 nucleotides read TGTGCCAGCAGTGCAAGCGGGAGTAAGTACGAGCAGTACTTC.

The sample holds a few counts of this clonotype. The chain is built from TRBV6-1 and TRBJ1-2; 7 nucleotides line up with TRBD1. The length of the CDR3 is 14 residues. J gave up 0 bases and V 6 bases, and 4 bases lay outside the gene matches. From germline, CDR1 is MNHNS and CDR2 SASEGT. The DNA of the CDR3 is TGTGCCAGCAGCCGACAGGGCTCTAACTATGGCTACACCTTC. Encoded protein: CASSRQGSNYGYTF.

This chain links TRBV11-2 with TRBJ1-2; 10 bases agree with TRBD1. V shed 4 bases, J shed 6 bases, and the junction held 8 bases outside the gene matches. Germline V gene lookup returns CDR1 SGHAT and CDR2 FQNNGV. The CDR3 loop spans 15 amino acids. This CDR3 reads CASSSGQGRRDGYTF. The CDR3 DNA follows: TGTGCCAGCAGCTCGGGACAGGGGAGAAGGGATGGCTACACCTTC. The complete variable domain, with remaining parts taken from reference TRBV11-2 and TRBJ1-2, reads EAGVAQSPRYKIIEKRQSVAFWCNPISGHATLYWYQQILGQGPKLLIQFQNNGVVDDSQLPKDRFSAERLKGVDSTLKIQPAKLEDSAVYLCASSSGQGRRDGYTFGSGTRLTVV.

The J gene is TRBJ1-2, the V gene TRBV30, with D tentatively TRBD1 (5 bases). The V end lost 4 bases, the J end lost 4 bases, and 10 bases lay between the germline ends. CDR3 length equals 12 residues. CDR1 is GTSNPN, CDR2 SVGIG, per germline (reference sequence). The CDR3 is CAWIGHTYGYTF. The CDR3 DNA follows: TGTGCCTGGATCGGACATACCTATGGCTACACCTTC. Full variable domain (remainder filled in from reference TRBV30 and TRBJ1-2): SQTIHQWPATLVQPVGSPLSLECTVEGTSNPNLYWYRQAAGRGLQLLFYSVGIGQISSEVPQNLSASRPQDRQFILSSKKLLLSDSGFYLCAWIGHTYGYTFGSGTRLTVV.

The rearrangement uses TRBV6-2 or TRBV6-3 and TRBJ2-5, with D perhaps matching TRBD1 (6 bases). The CDR3 extends over 14 amino acids. Germline assignment: CDR1 MNHEY and CDR2 SVGEGT. V lost 6 bases, J lost 5 bases, and 16 bases lay in between. The CDR3 sequence is CASRVQGTGETQYF. The CDR3 DNA is TGTGCCAGCAGGGTACAGGGAACAGGCGAGACCCAGTACTTC.

This clonotype occurred a few times. This chain joins TRBV19 and TRBJ1-5, with D perhaps matching TRBD1 (6 bases). V was clipped by 5 bases and J by 7 bases, with 21 bases between them. CDR3 length equals 16 residues. CDR1 LNHDA and CDR2 SQIVND come from the germline V gene (reference sequence). The DNA of the CDR3 is TGTGCCAGTAGTCCCCTCCAGCAGGGGACGGGGCAGCCCCAGCATTTT. This encodes CASSPLQQGTGQPQHF.

The chain has TRBV28 and TRBJ1-2; D gene unclear. V shed 4 bases and J shed 5 bases, with 11 bases lying between them. The CDR3 has 13 residues. CDR1 is MDHEN and CDR2 is SYDVKM in the germline V gene. This CDR3 reads CASSSHQWYGYTF. DNA for the CDR3: TGTGCCAGCAGTTCCCATCAGTGGTATGGCTACACCTTC.

The chain is built from TRBV10-3 and TRBJ2-5; D is perhaps TRBD2 (6 bases). Germline V gene data show CDR1 as ENHRY and CDR2 as SYGVKD. The V and J ends lost 0 bases and 8 bases respectively, with 10 bases between them. This CDR3 has 13 amino acids. CDR3 loop: CAISESGRPTQYF. CDR3 nucleotides: TGTGCCATCAGTGAGTCGGGGAGGCCCACCCAGTACTTC.

The V call is TRBV19, the J call TRBJ2-7, with D possibly matching TRBD1 (5 bases). The CDR3 spans 11 residues. In germline, CDR1 is LNHDA, CDR2 SQIVND (reference sequence). The V end was cut by 8 bases, the J end by 7 bases, with 12 bases between. The CDR3, as DNA: TGTGCCAGTGGGGCCGAAGGTGAGCAGTACTTC. This gives the protein CASGAEGEQYF.

The rearrangement joins TRBV6-2 or TRBV6-3 to TRBJ2-1; TRBD2 aligns across 13 bases. The CDR3 length is 19 residues. The junction had 12 bases not matched to a gene; V was cut back by 7 bases and J by 0 bases. CDR1 is MNHEY and CDR2 is SVGEGT in the germline V gene. CDR3 protein: CASTPDRTSGSPSYNEQFF. The CDR3 region has the DNA TGTGCCAGCACCCCGGATCGGACTAGCGGGAGTCCCTCCTACAATGAGCAGTTCTTC.

This clonotype was seen a single time. The V and J genes are TRBV19 and TRBJ2-2; the D is unclear. This CDR3 comprises 17 residues. The V gene's germline CDR1 is LNHDA and CDR2 SQIVND (reference sequence). V lost 11 bases and J 1 base, leaving 23 bases between the germline ends. The CDR3 loop reads CASSPQSRPQNTGELFF. CDR3 DNA: TGTGCCTCTTCGCCCCAGTCACGACCCCAGAACACCGGGGAGCTGTTTTTT. Full variable domain (outside the CDR3, taken from reference TRBV19 and TRBJ2-2): DGGITQSPKYLFRKEGQNVTLSCEQNLNHDAMYWYRQDPGQGLRLIYYSQIVNDFQKGDIAEGYSVSREKKESFPLTVTSAQKNPTAFYLCASSPQSRPQNTGELFFGEGSRLTVL.

This clonotype was detected once. V is TRBV19 and J is TRBJ2-6; D unclear. Trimming left V 0 bases short and J 3 bases short, with 9 bases between. This CDR3 contains 16 residues. Germline assignment: CDR1 LNHDA and CDR2 SQIVND (reference sequence). The CDR3 spells CASSIDLGFGANVLTF. Here the CDR3 DNA reads TGTGCCAGTAGTATAGATTTGGGCTTTGGGGCCAACGTCCTGACTTTC. The entire variable domain, with the rest obtained from reference TRBV19 and TRBJ2-6, is as follows: DGGITQSPKYLFRKEGQNVTLSCEQNLNHDAMYWYRQDPGQGLRLIYYSQIVNDFQKGDIAEGYSVSREKKESFPLTVTSAQKNPTAFYLCASSIDLGFGANVLTFGAGSRLTVL.

The chain recombines TRBV11-2 with TRBJ2-7; 8 bases match TRBD1. V trimming: 5 bases; J trimming: 2 bases; junction bases outside the gene matches: 17. CDR1 is SGHAT and CDR2 is FQNNGV in the germline V gene. CDR3 length: 18 residues. In DNA, the CDR3 is TGTGCCAGCAGCAATAGATGGACCAGGGACAGGAGAGCCTACGAGCAGTACTTC. Amino acids: CASSNRWTRDRRAYEQYF.

The V call is TRBV7-9, the J call TRBJ2-4; D is perhaps TRBD1 (5 bases). V was cut by 1 base and J by 0 bases, with 16 bases left in between. This CDR3 contains 18 residues. Germline V lookup: CDR1 SEHNR, CDR2 FQNEAQ (reference sequence). For the CDR3, the DNA is TGTGCCAGCAGCTTAGGAGGAAGGGGAACCCTAGCCAAAAACATTCAGTACTTC. Translated: CASSLGGRGTLAKNIQYF.

The rearrangement uses TRBV7-8 and TRBJ2-3; tentatively, D is TRBD1 (5 bases). The CDR3 totals 16 residues. V lost 5 bases and J lost 5, with 20 bases in between. The germline V gene encodes CDR1 SGHVS and CDR2 FQNEAQ. The DNA of the CDR3 is TGTGCCAGCAGCCTGCGTGTGGGGCGAGTTGGAGATACGCAGTATTTT. Translating it yields CASSLRVGRVGDTQYF.